This record looks at one T cell receptor beta chain sequence and its context. As yet, its antigen is unknown. In nominal health when sampled, donors likely had unrecorded immune exposures nonetheless. The data are from a study of cytomegalovirus exposure and HLA in healthy donors. Study-wide background: T cells numbering around 180 million yielded 90 million to 140 million unique TCR beta sequences in an earlier analysis. General study findings and limits: The analysis excluded some indistinguishable V segments, including TRBV6-2 and TRBV6-3. Common viral pathogens (according to a later analysis) appeared linked to several of the most significant clusters.

Primers for the PCR totalled 60 Vbeta and 13 Jbeta. Assay: immunoSEQ multiplex PCR; the TCRdb copy retains only in-frame clones and omits some. The data contain about 130,000 clones, 70% to 80% of them singletons. Unmatched junction bases numbered 9, after V lost 6 bases and J lost 5 bases. This CDR3 contains 16 residues. Germline CDR1 MDHEN, CDR2 SYDVKM. This TCR came from a man aged 35-49 years in good health and CMV-seropositive. Sequencing input: PBMCs. The V gene is TRBV28, the J gene TRBJ2-2; TRBD2 aligns across 10 bases. The CDR3, as DNA: TGTGCCAGCAGCGAAGCGGGAGGGCCGGAGACCGGGGAGCTGTTTTTT. Its protein is CASSEAGGPETGELFF.